Listed below are T cell receptor beta chains from one sample, sequenced in a study of T cell responses to AZD1222 COVID-19 vaccine. The data were produced by immunoSEQ multiplex PCR, yet TCRdb's version contains in-frame clones alone and is incomplete. The sample consists of about 93,000 clones, roughly 86% of them appearing once. Sequencing used peripheral blood, obtained on day 0 of MenACWY control vaccination. All receptors derive from an adult in good health. CDR3s include the opening cysteine and the closing phenylalanine or tryptophan. The order of the fields is CDR3 length, D gene, J gene, clone size, V gene, CDR3 protein, CDR3 DNA. A D gene is named only where the DNA matches it firmly. Clone size is given for some rows only: seen once, a few or many times, or a class if the clone is expanded.

14	NA	TRBJ1-1	NA	TRBV18	CASSPAPEGAEAFF	TGTGCCAGCTCACCAGCCCCAGAAGGGGCTGAAGCTTTCTTT
16	TRBD2	TRBJ2-3	NA	TRBV6-1	CASSGTSGGASDTQYF	TGTGCCAGCAGTGGGACTAGCGGGGGAGCTTCAGATACGCAGTATTTT
15	TRBD1	TRBJ2-7	NA	TRBV18	CASSPPGQGSYEQYF	TGTGCCAGCTCCCCACCGGGACAGGGTTCCTACGAGCAGTACTTC
12	TRBD2	TRBJ2-3	NA	TRBV12-3/TRBV12-4	CASNGGEYTQYF	TGTGCCAGCAATGGGGGGGAATATACGCAGTATTTT
12	TRBD1	TRBJ1-4	NA	TRBV2	CASNRGEEKLFF	TGTGCCAGTAACAGGGGGGAGGAAAAACTGTTTTTT
16	NA	TRBJ1-2	NA	TRBV4-1	CASRPIGQNINYGYTF	TGCGCCAGCAGACCCATCGGACAGAATATTAACTATGGCTACACCTTC
13	NA	TRBJ1-5	once	TRBV12-3/TRBV12-4	CASSPRGNQPQHF	TGTGCCAGCAGTCCCCGGGGCAATCAGCCCCAGCATTTT
15	NA	TRBJ1-4	NA	TRBV27	CASSFSLKGGEKLFF	TGTGCCAGCAGTTTCTCACTCAAAGGGGGTGAAAAACTGTTTTTT
15	NA	TRBJ2-7	NA	TRBV14	CASSHRRAAAYEQYF	TGTGCCAGCAGCCACCGCAGGGCAGCGGCTTACGAGCAGTACTTC
15	TRBD1	TRBJ2-7	NA	TRBV5-8	CASSLEARGSYEQYF	TGTGCCAGCAGCTTGGAGGCCAGGGGGTCCTACGAGCAGTACTTC
14	NA	TRBJ1-2	NA	TRBV5-4	CASSLQPANYGYTF	TGTGCCAGCAGCTTGCAGCCGGCGAACTATGGCTACACCTTC
15	NA	TRBJ2-2	NA	TRBV24-1	CATSTRQVSTGELFF	TGTGCCACCAGTACGAGACAAGTTTCCACCGGGGAGCTGTTTTTT
15	TRBD2	TRBJ2-1	NA	TRBV7-3	CASSLSGGAIHEQFF	TGTGCCAGCAGCCTTAGCGGGGGGGCCATCCATGAGCAGTTCTTC
14	TRBD2	TRBJ2-7	NA	TRBV2	CASSERTSGGAPFF	TGTGCCAGCAGTGAAAGGACTAGCGGGGGTGCGCCGTTCTTC
13	TRBD1	TRBJ1-5	NA	TRBV7-3	CASSLDRNQPQHF	TGTGCCAGCAGCTTGGACAGGAATCAGCCCCAGCATTTT
15	NA	TRBJ1-3	NA	TRBV9	CASSVSVLSGNTIYF	TGTGCCAGCAGCGTAAGCGTTCTCTCTGGAAACACCATATATTTT
16	TRBD2	TRBJ2-3	NA	TRBV7-9	CASTSGAGGSTDTQYF	TGTGCCAGCACCTCAGGGGCGGGGGGGAGCACAGATACGCAGTATTTT
15	TRBD1	TRBJ1-2	few	TRBV5-6	CASSLGGTGPFGYTF	TGTGCCAGCAGCTTGGGAGGGACAGGGCCTTTTGGCTACACCTTC
16	TRBD1	TRBJ1-2	NA	TRBV7-8	CASSSLGSGQGSGYTF	TGTGCCAGCAGCTCTCTAGGGTCGGGACAGGGATCTGGCTACACCTTC
15	NA	TRBJ1-2	few	TRBV19	CASSIGQAQGYGYTF	TGTGCCAGTAGTATTGGGCAGGCACAAGGCTATGGCTACACCTTC
13	NA	TRBJ2-3	NA	TRBV25-1	CASSGTPADTQYF	TGTGCCAGCAGTGGGACACCCGCCGATACGCAGTATTTT
17	NA	TRBJ1-2	NA	TRBV19	CASRLGTGAGKGYGYTF	TGTGCCAGTAGATTGGGGACTGGCGCAGGGAAAGGGTATGGCTACACCTTC
14	NA	TRBJ2-1	NA	TRBV30	CAHNRDFSYNEQFF	TGTGCCCATAACCGGGACTTCTCCTACAATGAGCAGTTCTTC
14	NA	TRBJ1-1	NA	TRBV7-2	CASSLGADRLEAFF	TGTGCCAGCAGCTTAGGAGCTGACAGGCTAGAAGCTTTCTTT